The clone carrying this T cell receptor beta chain was seen only a few times. Its antigen remains unknown. This entry comes from a study of CD8 T cells in ankylosing spondylitis. Study-level points and caveats: A motif in TCR beta, a set of eight or nine highly homologous variants, appeared characteristic of ankylosing spondylitis blood.

V was cut by 6 bases and J by 0 bases, with 9 bases left in between. Germline V gene sequence: CDR1 MNHEY, CDR2 SVGEGT. This CDR3 comprises 13 residues. TCRdb redid the calling of the 5' RACE reads with MiXCR, one entry per CDR3 protein. The sample lists fewer than 500,000 distinct CDR3 sequences, approximately 20% occurring once. Specimen: blood, either unsorted or a sorted T cell fraction (not recorded which). The chain carries TRBV6-2 or TRBV6-3 and TRBJ2-7; the D call may be TRBD1 or TRBD2 (5 bases each). The clonotype originates from a male donor with ankylosing spondylitis. The CDR3 reads CASRGDSSYEQYF. The CDR3 coding sequence is TGTGCCAGCAGGGGAGACAGCTCCTACGAGCAGTACTTC.